The rows below give T cell receptor beta chains drawn from one sample of a study of shared clonotypes between healthy human individuals. Only in-frame clones appear in the TCRdb table, and some are missing; sequencing was by immunoSEQ multiplex PCR. The data contain 950,000 to 1,300,000 clones, approximately 70% of them seen just once; the ten biggest clones take up about 1.5%. Sequenced material: memory CD4+ T cells sorted from blood. The receptors were sampled from a man between 18 and 29 years old in good health. The CDR3 runs from the conserved cysteine through the conserved F or W. Each record gives: V gene, J gene, clone size, D gene, CDR3 DNA, CDR3 protein. The D gene is left open where the match is weak. Expanded clones are given a class, and other clones once, few, many or no size at all.

TRBV9	TRBJ2-2	-	-	TGTGCCACCTCCCTATCAGCGAACACCGGGGAGCTGTTTTTT	CATSLSANTGELFF
TRBV12-1	TRBJ2-3	many	-	TGTGCCAGCAGCGATGGCGCAGAAGACTGGGATACGCAGTATTTT	CASSDGAEDWDTQYF
TRBV6-5	TRBJ2-1	once	-	TGTGCCAGCAGCCGGGACTTCCTGACCTACAATGAGCAGTTCTTC	CASSRDFLTYNEQFF
TRBV6-1	TRBJ2-5	-	-	TGTGCCAGCAGCTCGACAGGAAACCAAGAGACCCAGTACTTC	CASSSTGNQETQYF
TRBV15	TRBJ2-7	few	-	TGTGCCACCAGCAGAGATATCGGCTACGAGCAGTACTTC	CATSRDIGYEQYF
TRBV4-1	TRBJ1-1	few	TRBD1	TGCGCCAGCAGCCCTCATTCGTGGGACAGCGAGAACACTGAAGCTTTCTTT	CASSPHSWDSENTEAFF
TRBV14	TRBJ1-5	few	-	TGTGCCAGCAGCCCAGGGAAGAGCAATCAGCCCCAGCATTTT	CASSPGKSNQPQHF
TRBV10-1	TRBJ2-3	-	-	TGCGCCAGCAGGGACAGCTCCACAGATACGCAGTATTTT	CASRDSSTDTQYF
TRBV5-1	TRBJ2-2	-	-	TGCGCCAGCAGCGCCACCGACAGCTCCGGGGAGCTGTTTTTT	CASSATDSSGELFF
TRBV2	TRBJ1-5	-	-	TGTGCCAGCAGTGACCTTAGTCAGCCCCAGCATTTT	CASSDLSQPQHF
TRBV2	TRBJ1-6	once	-	TGTGCCAGCAAGGTGGATAGGGGGAGAGGCTCACCCCTCCACTTT	CASKVDRGRGSPLHF
TRBV7-2	TRBJ2-5	-	-	TGTGCCAGCAGCTTGGAGAGGGTCGGGGAGACCCAGTACTTC	CASSLERVGETQYF
TRBV5-1	TRBJ2-4	-	TRBD1	TGCGCCAGCAGCTTAGGGACAGTGGACATTCAGTACTTC	CASSLGTVDIQYF
TRBV19	TRBJ2-7	-	-	TGTGCCAGTAGTACTACGTACGGGGCTTCCCACGAGCAGTACTTC	CASSTTYGASHEQYF
TRBV7-9	TRBJ2-7	-	-	TGTGCCAGCAGCTTGGTTGGGGTAGGCTACGAGCAGTACTTC	CASSLVGVGYEQYF
TRBV7-8	TRBJ1-5	once	-	TGTGCCAGCAGCCCCCACGATAACAGGGGCAATCAGCCCCAGCATTTT	CASSPHDNRGNQPQHF
TRBV9	TRBJ1-3	-	-	TGTGCCAGCAGCGTATCAACAGCAAACTCTGGAAACACCATATATTTT	CASSVSTANSGNTIYF
TRBV6-1	TRBJ2-5	-	-	TGTGCCAGCAGTGGACCAGGCGGGACCAAACAAGAGACCCAGTACTTC	CASSGPGGTKQETQYF
TRBV5-4	TRBJ2-1	-	-	TGTGCCAGCAGCTTGTGGGGCTCCTACAATGAGCAGTTCTTC	CASSLWGSYNEQFF
TRBV6-1	TRBJ1-1	once	-	TGTGCCAGCAGCCGCGGTGGGGGCCTGGGCACTGAAGCTTTCTTT	CASSRGGGLGTEAFF
TRBV11-3	TRBJ2-5	once	-	TGTGCCAGCAGCTCCAATCAGGTTTCGACCCAGTACTTC	CASSSNQVSTQYF
TRBV28	TRBJ1-5	-	-	TGTGCCAGCAGTTTAGGGGCCGGGAATCAGCCCCAGCATTTT	CASSLGAGNQPQHF
TRBV5-4	TRBJ1-2	-	-	TGTGCCAGCAGCTCCGAGGATGGCTACACCTTC	CASSSEDGYTF
TRBV7-9	TRBJ2-2	-	TRBD2	TGTGCCAGCAGCTTAGTTGGACTAGTGAACACCGGGGAGCTGTTTTTT	CASSLVGLVNTGELFF
TRBV5-1	TRBJ2-5	-	-	TGCGCCAGCAGCCTAGCTATGGGGGAGACCCAGTACTTC	CASSLAMGETQYF
TRBV10-3	TRBJ1-1	once	-	TGTGCCATCAGAGACCCAGGAGGGAACCGAGCCCTGAACACTGAAGCTTTCTTT	CAIRDPGGNRALNTEAFF
TRBV5-5	TRBJ1-3	-	-	TGTGCCAGCAGCTTGGACAGCTTCGGAAACACCATATATTTT	CASSLDSFGNTIYF
TRBV27	TRBJ1-2	-	-	TGTGCCAGCAGTCCAATTGACGGATATGGCTACACCTTC	CASSPIDGYGYTF
TRBV7-3	TRBJ2-6	-	TRBD1	TGTGCCAGCAGCTTGCGGACAGGGTCTGGGGCCAACGTCCTGACTTTC	CASSLRTGSGANVLTF
TRBV7-9	TRBJ2-3	-	-	TGTGCCAGCAGCTTAGGGTCCACAGATACGCAGTATTTT	CASSLGSTDTQYF
TRBV28	TRBJ1-5	-	-	TGTGCCAGCAAATTCGGAGACAGCCTTTTGCCCCAGCATTTT	CASKFGDSLLPQHF
TRBV4-1	TRBJ2-7	-	TRBD2	TGCGCCAGCAGCCAGGGGCTAGCGGGGGGCTACGAGCAGTACTTC	CASSQGLAGGYEQYF
TRBV25-1	TRBJ1-1	-	TRBD1	TGTGCCAGCAGGGGTGGGACAGGCGGAAACACTGAAGCTTTCTTT	CASRGGTGGNTEAFF
TRBV2	TRBJ1-2	-	TRBD1	TGTGCCAGCAGTAGCCTTGAGGGGGCCGGTGGCTACACCTTC	CASSSLEGAGGYTF
TRBV2	TRBJ2-3	few	-	TGTGCCAGCAGCCTTCGGCGAGGGAGCACAGATACGCAGTATTTT	CASSLRRGSTDTQYF
TRBV5-1	TRBJ1-2	few	-	TGCGCCAGCAGCCCCACGGGGAGCGACTATGGCTACACCTTC	CASSPTGSDYGYTF
TRBV28	TRBJ2-7	many	-	TGTGCCAGCGGTCTAAACTACGAGCAGTACTTC	CASGLNYEQYF
TRBV6-1	TRBJ1-2	-	-	TGTGCCAGCAGTGAAACAGGTTATGGTGGCTACACCTTC	CASSETGYGGYTF
TRBV7-9	TRBJ1-4	-	TRBD1	TGTGCCAGCAGCCTGGGACAGGGATATGAAAAACTGTTTTTT	CASSLGQGYEKLFF
TRBV10-3	TRBJ2-5	-	-	TGTGCCACGAACCCGGGATCCAAAGAGACCCAGTACTTC	CATNPGSKETQYF
TRBV10-2	TRBJ2-5	-	-	TGCGCCAGCAGTGAAAGGACGGGAGTTGAGGAGACCCAGTACTTC	CASSERTGVEETQYF
TRBV7-2	TRBJ2-7	-	TRBD2	TGTGCCAGCAGCGACCGATCAGGACTAGCGGGAGTCCCTTCCTACGAGCAGTACTTC	CASSDRSGLAGVPSYEQYF
TRBV5-8	TRBJ2-7	-	TRBD2	TGTGCCAGCAGCTTGGTCGCGGGAGTCTCCTACGAGCAGTACTTC	CASSLVAGVSYEQYF
TRBV4-2	TRBJ2-3	-	TRBD1	TGTGCCAGCAGCCAAACCGGGACAGGGATCACAGATACGCAGTATTTT	CASSQTGTGITDTQYF
TRBV29-1	TRBJ2-3	-	TRBD2	TGCAGCGTTGTGCTAGCGGGGCCCACAGATACGCAGTATTTT	CSVVLAGPTDTQYF
TRBV6-5	TRBJ2-7	many	TRBD2	TGTGCCACTAGACCGGGACTAGCGGATCGCTACGAGCAGTACTTC	CATRPGLADRYEQYF
TRBV10-1	TRBJ2-4	few	-	TGCGCCAGCAGTGAGTCATCAGGACTTAACATTCAGTACTTC	CASSESSGLNIQYF
TRBV4-1	TRBJ1-3	-	-	TGCGCCAGCAGCCAAGATCGGGTTCGAACAGTAAGCTCTGGAAACACCATATATTTT	CASSQDRVRTVSSGNTIYF
TRBV19	TRBJ2-5	-	TRBD2	TGTGCCAGTAGTATTTCCGGGGGGGTGTACCAAGAGACCCAGTACTTC	CASSISGGVYQETQYF
TRBV5-1	TRBJ2-5	-	TRBD2	TGCGCCAGCAGCGCCGATGGCGGGGGGGCCCAAGAGACCCAGTACTTC	CASSADGGGAQETQYF
TRBV5-6	TRBJ2-3	-	-	TGTGCCAGCAGCTCCTCGGCTGCGCAGTATTTT	CASSSSAAQYF
TRBV2	TRBJ2-2	-	-	TGTGCCAGCAGTGTGGCAGGCGCCGGGGAGCTGTTTTTT	CASSVAGAGELFF
TRBV5-5	TRBJ1-2	-	-	TGTGCCAGCAGCAGGCAGGGGAGCGGGAACTATGGCTACACCTTC	CASSRQGSGNYGYTF